The rows below give T cell receptor beta chains drawn from one sample of a study of long-term antiretroviral therapy in people with HIV. Sequenced by immunoSEQ multiplex PCR; TCRdb stores in-frame clones only, minus some. Seen here are about 24,000 clones, approximately 77% observed once, and the top ten hold around 5.4%. Sample: unsorted PBMCs, taken 4.4 years after starting antiretroviral therapy. The receptor set was obtained from a man aged 25 to 40 with HIV. CDR3s include the opening cysteine and the closing phenylalanine or tryptophan. Fields, in order: CDR3 protein, CDR3 DNA, J gene, V gene, clone size, D gene. The D gene is left open where the match is weak. Where a row states a size, it is once, few, many or the class of an expanded clone; other rows omit it.

CASGLATRDTQYF,TGTGCTAGTGGTTTAGCGACTCGGGATACGCAGTATTTT,TRBJ2-3,TRBV12-5,NA,NA
CASSMAGAREQYF,TGTGCCAGTAGTATGGCGGGAGCGAGGGAGCAGTACTTC,TRBJ2-7,TRBV19,NA,TRBD2
CASSQGQGTFEAFF,TGCGCCAGCAGCCAAGGACAGGGGACCTTTGAAGCTTTCTTT,TRBJ1-1,TRBV4-1,NA,TRBD1
CASSQGGTSGDSYEQYF,TGCGCCAGCAGCCAAGGCGGGACTAGCGGGGACTCCTACGAGCAGTACTTC,TRBJ2-7,TRBV4-1,NA,TRBD2
CASSFGLAGTSYEQYF,TGTGCCAGCAGTTTTGGACTAGCGGGAACCTCCTACGAGCAGTACTTC,TRBJ2-7,TRBV14,NA,TRBD2
CASSQDDRSYEQYF,TGCGCCAGCAGCCAAGACGATCGCTCCTACGAGCAGTACTTC,TRBJ2-7,TRBV4-3,NA,NA
CASSYPKKPQHF,TGTGCCAGCAGTTACCCCAAGAAGCCCCAGCATTTT,TRBJ1-5,TRBV6-6,once,NA
CASSFSGVPSGNTIYF,TGTGCCAGCAGTTTTTCAGGGGTTCCCTCTGGAAACACCATATATTTT,TRBJ1-3,TRBV28,NA,NA
CASSPGTGSYEQYF,TGTGCCAGCAGCCCCGGGACGGGATCCTACGAGCAGTACTTC,TRBJ2-7,TRBV7-6,NA,NA
CASSPGGGAAYEQYF,TGTGCCAGCAGCCCTGGGGGAGGTGCGGCCTACGAGCAGTACTTC,TRBJ2-7,TRBV14,NA,NA
CASSLTGGWEQYF,TGTGCCAGCAGTTTGACGGGGGGTTGGGAGCAGTACTTC,TRBJ2-7,TRBV27,NA,TRBD2
CASSAGTGEVNEQFF,TGTGCCAGTAGCGCCGGGACAGGGGAGGTAAATGAGCAGTTCTTC,TRBJ2-1,TRBV19,NA,TRBD1
CASSYSKQGGGYTF,TGTGCCAGCAGTTACTCGAAACAGGGAGGAGGCTACACCTTC,TRBJ1-2,TRBV6-5,NA,NA
CASSLGDGNGYTF,TGTGCCAGCAGCTTAGGTGATGGTAATGGCTACACCTTC,TRBJ1-2,TRBV13,NA,NA
CASRGLAGAYEQYF,TGTGCCAGTAGGGGACTAGCGGGCGCCTACGAGCAGTACTTC,TRBJ2-7,TRBV19,few,TRBD2
CASNSLTSIGEQFF,TGTGCCAGCAACTCGCTTACTAGCATCGGCGAGCAGTTCTTC,TRBJ2-1,TRBV2,NA,NA
CASSYRALPYEQYF,TGTGCCAGCAGTTACCGAGCCCTACCCTACGAGCAGTACTTC,TRBJ2-7,TRBV6-5,NA,NA
CASSQDASGASSYEQYF,TGCGCCAGCAGCCAAGATGCTAGCGGGGCCTCCTCCTACGAGCAGTACTTC,TRBJ2-7,TRBV4-3,NA,TRBD2
CASSFTDRSAYGYTF,TGCGCCAGCAGTTTCACGGACAGGTCCGCCTATGGCTACACCTTC,TRBJ1-2,TRBV4-1,NA,TRBD1
CSAGFGSEAFF,TGCAGTGCTGGTTTCGGCAGTGAAGCTTTCTTT,TRBJ1-1,TRBV20-1,NA,NA
CARSVPTMNTEAFF,TGTGCCCGATCGGTACCGACAATGAACACTGAAGCTTTCTTT,TRBJ1-1,TRBV2,NA,NA
CASIPTGSNEKLFF,TGTGCCAGCATCCCGACAGGATCTAATGAAAAACTGTTTTTT,TRBJ1-4,TRBV2,NA,NA
CASSALEHDNEQFF,TGTGCCAGCAGTGCGTTGGAACATGACAATGAGCAGTTCTTC,TRBJ2-1,TRBV27,NA,NA
CASSRHGTSSYNEQFF,TGTGCCAGCAGCCGCCACGGGACTAGCTCCTACAATGAGCAGTTCTTC,TRBJ2-1,TRBV7-3,NA,TRBD2
CASSLEGQVNTEAFF,TGTGCCAGCAGTCTTGAGGGACAGGTAAACACTGAAGCTTTCTTT,TRBJ1-1,TRBV2,NA,TRBD1
CASTRGEAFF,TGTGCCAGCACCAGGGGGGAAGCTTTCTTT,TRBJ1-1,TRBV2,medium-sized,TRBD1
CASSIFAATEAFF,TGTGCCAGTAGTATTTTTGCGGCCACTGAAGCTTTCTTT,TRBJ1-1,TRBV19,once,NA
CASSPPPGQSSYEQYF,TGTGCCAGCAGCCCACCCCCGGGACAAAGCTCCTACGAGCAGTACTTC,TRBJ2-7,TRBV7-9,NA,NA
CASSVDGGLYGYTF,TGTGCCAGCAGCGTAGATGGAGGCCTCTATGGCTACACCTTC,TRBJ1-2,TRBV9,NA,NA
CASSRTGENEKLFF,TGTGCCAGCAGCCGGACAGGGGAAAATGAAAAACTGTTTTTT,TRBJ1-4,TRBV7-9,NA,TRBD1
CASSHNPGANVLTF,TGTGCCAGCAGTCACAATCCTGGGGCCAACGTCCTGACTTTC,TRBJ2-6,TRBV6-1,NA,NA
CASSQDLFMNIQYF,TGTGCCAGCAGCCAAGATCTTTTTATGAACATTCAGTACTTC,TRBJ2-4,TRBV14,NA,NA
CASSQGNRGRNSPLHF,TGTGCCAGCAGCCAAGGGAACAGGGGGAGGAATTCACCCCTCCACTTT,TRBJ1-6,TRBV14,few,TRBD1
CASSGTALYEQYF,TGTGCCAGCAGTGGGACGGCCCTCTACGAGCAGTACTTC,TRBJ2-7,TRBV28,NA,NA
CASSVGGANEAFF,TGTGCCAGCAGCGTAGGTGGCGCCAATGAAGCTTTCTTT,TRBJ1-1,TRBV9,NA,NA
CASSRSGTGGTDTQYF,TGTGCCAGCAGCCGATCCGGGACAGGGGGCACAGATACGCAGTATTTT,TRBJ2-3,TRBV7-8,NA,TRBD1
CASSSTGGTANEKLFF,TGTGCCAGCAGTTCAACAGGGGGCACGGCTAATGAAAAACTGTTTTTT,TRBJ1-4,TRBV7-6,NA,TRBD1
CASSLSIQNPEAFF,TGTGCCAGCAGTTTATCGATACAGAACCCTGAAGCTTTCTTT,TRBJ1-1,TRBV27,NA,NA
CASKSQFRNTEAFF,TGTGCCAGTAAGTCGCAGTTCCGTAACACTGAAGCTTTCTTT,TRBJ1-1,TRBV19,NA,NA
CAISGRVEGQNTEAFF,TGTGCCATCAGTGGGCGGGTGGAAGGACAGAACACTGAAGCTTTCTTT,TRBJ1-1,TRBV10-3,NA,NA
CASSPPGHQANYGYTF,TGTGCCAGCAGCCCCCCAGGGCACCAAGCTAACTATGGCTACACCTTC,TRBJ1-2,TRBV9,NA,NA
CASSYLGPGELFF,TGTGCCAGCAGTTACTTAGGCCCCGGGGAGCTGTTTTTT,TRBJ2-2,TRBV6-5,NA,NA
CASGLVPGGRYEQYF,TGTGCTAGTGGTTTGGTACCAGGGGGCAGGTACGAGCAGTACTTC,TRBJ2-7,TRBV12-5,NA,TRBD1
CASSTPGRRGSGELFF,TGTGCCAGCAGTACCCCGGGACGGAGGGGTTCCGGGGAGCTGTTTTTT,TRBJ2-2,TRBV27,NA,NA
CASKDPYEQYF,TGTGCCAGCAAAGACCCCTACGAGCAGTACTTC,TRBJ2-7,TRBV28,NA,NA
CASRLAGTENYGYTF,TGTGCCAGCAGGCTGGCGGGGACTGAGAACTATGGCTACACCTTC,TRBJ1-2,TRBV28,NA,NA
CASSQVLGRGRSSYEQYF,TGTGCCAGCAGCCAAGTGTTGGGGCGGGGGAGAAGCTCCTACGAGCAGTACTTC,TRBJ2-7,TRBV14,NA,TRBD2
CASSQERGNRGNEQYF,TGCGCCAGCAGCCAAGAAAGAGGGAACAGGGGGAACGAGCAGTACTTC,TRBJ2-7,TRBV4-1,NA,TRBD1
CASSWRGGRRSYNEQFF,TGTGCCAGCAGCTGGCGAGGCGGGAGACGGTCCTACAATGAGCAGTTCTTC,TRBJ2-1,TRBV5-6,NA,TRBD2
CASSQEVGPFGTQYF,TGCGCCAGCAGCCAAGAAGTCGGTCCCTTCGGTACGCAGTATTTT,TRBJ2-3,TRBV4-1,once,NA